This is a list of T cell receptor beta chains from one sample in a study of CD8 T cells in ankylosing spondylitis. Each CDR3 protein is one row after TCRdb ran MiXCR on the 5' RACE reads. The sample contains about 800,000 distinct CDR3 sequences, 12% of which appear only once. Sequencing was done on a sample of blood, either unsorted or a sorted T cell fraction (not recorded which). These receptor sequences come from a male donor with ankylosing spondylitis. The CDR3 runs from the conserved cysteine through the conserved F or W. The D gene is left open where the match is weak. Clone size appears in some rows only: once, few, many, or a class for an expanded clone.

DNA: TGCGCCAGCAGCCAAGATCGGGGTTACATGAACACTGAAGCTTTCTTT
CDR3: CASSQDRGYMNTEAFF
V: TRBV4-1
J: TRBJ1-1
length: 16
size: few
D: NA

DNA: TGTGCCAGCAGTAATCCAAGGCCAGGGCGCGGCAATGAGCAGTTCTTC
CDR3: CASSNPRPGRGNEQFF
V: TRBV6-2/TRBV6-3
J: TRBJ2-1
length: 16
size: NA
D: NA

DNA: TGTGCCAGCAGTGAACCGGGGACAGAAAACATTCAGTACTTC
CDR3: CASSEPGTENIQYF
V: TRBV25-1
J: TRBJ2-4
length: 14
size: NA
D: TRBD1

DNA: TGTGCCAGCGGTAACAGGGGGAATTCACCCCTCCACTTT
CDR3: CASGNRGNSPLHF
V: TRBV18
J: TRBJ1-6
length: 13
size: NA
D: TRBD1

DNA: TGCGCCAGCAGCCCCATAAATGGACAGGGGAGTTACGAGCAGTACTTC
CDR3: CASSPINGQGSYEQYF
V: TRBV5-1
J: TRBJ2-7
length: 16
size: NA
D: TRBD1

DNA: TGCAGTGCTAGAGATTGGCCAGCCCAGAAGCCCACTGAAGCTTTCTTT
CDR3: CSARDWPAQKPTEAFF
V: TRBV20-1
J: TRBJ1-1
length: 16
size: few
D: NA

DNA: TGTGCCAGCAGCCGGACTAGCGGGAGATTCTATGAGCAGTTCTTC
CDR3: CASSRTSGRFYEQFF
V: TRBV7-9
J: TRBJ2-1
length: 15
size: NA
D: TRBD2

DNA: TGTGCCAGCACCAGGGACTCTGGAAACACCATATATTTT
CDR3: CASTRDSGNTIYF
V: TRBV2
J: TRBJ1-3
length: 13
size: many
D: NA

DNA: TGCAGTGCCGAGGGAAGGACTAGCACCCAAGAGACCCAGTACTTC
CDR3: CSAEGRTSTQETQYF
V: TRBV20-1
J: TRBJ2-5
length: 15
size: few
D: TRBD2

DNA: TGTGCCAGCAGTCGTCCCACTGGGGCCAACGTCCTGACTTTC
CDR3: CASSRPTGANVLTF
V: TRBV9
J: TRBJ2-6
length: 14
size: NA
D: NA

DNA: TGTGCCACCAGTGAGGATAGCAATCAGCCCCAGCATTTT
CDR3: CATSEDSNQPQHF
V: TRBV24-1
J: TRBJ1-5
length: 13
size: NA
D: NA

DNA: TGCAGTGCCCCAACCCAGGGAAGCACAGATACGCAGTATTTT
CDR3: CSAPTQGSTDTQYF
V: TRBV20-1
J: TRBJ2-3
length: 14
size: NA
D: NA

DNA: TGTGCCAGCAGCCAAGTGGTATCAGGGACCTCACCCCTCCACTTT
CDR3: CASSQVVSGTSPLHF
V: TRBV3-1
J: TRBJ1-6
length: 15
size: NA
D: NA

DNA: TGCAGTGCTAGAGATATCCGACAGGGCCAGACTGACGGCTACACCTTC
CDR3: CSARDIRQGQTDGYTF
V: TRBV20-1
J: TRBJ1-2
length: 16
size: NA
D: TRBD1

DNA: TGTGCCAGCAGTCCGGGAGTACTGGCCTACGAGCAGTACTTC
CDR3: CASSPGVLAYEQYF
V: TRBV27
J: TRBJ2-7
length: 14
size: NA
D: NA

DNA: TGTGCCAGCAGTCCGTCGACAGGGATGCCTGGGGCCAACGTCCTGACTTTC
CDR3: CASSPSTGMPGANVLTF
V: TRBV27
J: TRBJ2-6
length: 17
size: NA
D: TRBD1

DNA: TGTGCCATCACAGACAATTTTTACGAGCAGTACTTC
CDR3: CAITDNFYEQYF
V: TRBV10-3
J: TRBJ2-7
length: 12
size: many
D: NA

DNA: TGTGCCAGCAGGACAGGGGGCGCATGGACTGAAGCTTTCTTT
CDR3: CASRTGGAWTEAFF
V: TRBV7-2
J: TRBJ1-1
length: 14
size: few
D: TRBD1

DNA: TGTGCCAGCAGCACTTTCAAAGGGGTATACGAGCAGTACTTC
CDR3: CASSTFKGVYEQYF
V: TRBV7-2
J: TRBJ2-7
length: 14
size: many
D: NA

DNA: TGCAGTGCGGTACAGCAGAACACTGAAGCTTTCTTT
CDR3: CSAVQQNTEAFF
V: TRBV20-1
J: TRBJ1-1
length: 12
size: NA
D: NA

DNA: TGTGCCAGCAGCGCTGGTGGGGCAGCCTACAATGAGCAGTTCTTC
CDR3: CASSAGGAAYNEQFF
V: TRBV7-2
J: TRBJ2-1
length: 15
size: NA
D: NA

DNA: TGTGCCAGCAGCTTATTTTTTATCAGTCGGACTAAAGGCTCCAATGAGCAGTTCTTC
CDR3: CASSLFFISRTKGSNEQFF
V: TRBV11-2
J: TRBJ2-1
length: 19
size: few
D: NA

DNA: TGCAGTGCTAGTTTAGGCCCAAACACTGAAGCTTTCTTT
CDR3: CSASLGPNTEAFF
V: TRBV20-1
J: TRBJ1-1
length: 13
size: few
D: NA

DNA: TGTGCCAGCAGCTTGGAGTTTCGGGATGAGGGGTTCTTC
CDR3: CASSLEFRDEGFF
V: TRBV5-5
J: TRBJ2-1
length: 13
size: many
D: NA

DNA: TGTGCCAGCAGCTTGTATACTGAAAAACTGTTTTTT
CDR3: CASSLYTEKLFF
V: TRBV5-6
J: TRBJ1-4
length: 12
size: NA
D: NA

DNA: TGCGCCAGCAAGAAGGCTTGGGGCACAGATACGCAGTATTTT
CDR3: CASKKAWGTDTQYF
V: TRBV4-3
J: TRBJ2-3
length: 14
size: NA
D: NA

DNA: TGCGCCAGCAGCTCACAGGGGAACAGTGAAGCTTTCTTT
CDR3: CASSSQGNSEAFF
V: TRBV5-1
J: TRBJ1-1
length: 13
size: NA
D: TRBD1

DNA: TGCGCCAGCAGCTCCGGGGTAGACGGGACAGGGGGCTTCGAAAAACTGTTTTTT
CDR3: CASSSGVDGTGGFEKLFF
V: TRBV5-1
J: TRBJ1-4
length: 18
size: few
D: TRBD1

DNA: TGTGCCAGCACCTTGGGTACGGACGGCTACACCTTC
CDR3: CASTLGTDGYTF
V: TRBV7-2
J: TRBJ1-2
length: 12
size: NA
D: NA

DNA: TGTGCCAGCAGCCGAAGGGGCCTGGCACAATTC
CDR3: CASSRRGLAQF
V: TRBV7-2
J: TRBJ1-2
length: 11
size: NA
D: NA

DNA: TGCAGTGCTGCCCTTGAGGGGAATTCACCCCTCCACTTT
CDR3: CSAALEGNSPLHF
V: TRBV20-1
J: TRBJ1-6
length: 13
size: many
D: NA

DNA: TGCAGTGCTAGTCGGGTTGAAAAACTGTTTTTT
CDR3: CSASRVEKLFF
V: TRBV20-1
J: TRBJ1-4
length: 11
size: few
D: NA

DNA: TGTGCCAGCAGCCCCGGAGGGTACGGCTATGGCTACACCTTC
CDR3: CASSPGGYGYGYTF
V: TRBV11-2
J: TRBJ1-2
length: 14
size: NA
D: NA

DNA: TGTGCCAGCAGTCTCGACAGGGTCTTTATAGATACGCAGTATTTT
CDR3: CASSLDRVFIDTQYF
V: TRBV12-3/TRBV12-4
J: TRBJ2-3
length: 15
size: NA
D: TRBD1

DNA: TGCAGCGTTGTAGTCAGCCGAGAGCAGTACTTC
CDR3: CSVVVSREQYF
V: TRBV29-1
J: TRBJ2-7
length: 11
size: few
D: NA

DNA: TGTGCCAGCACCCGTGGAGGCGGGACCGGGGAGCTGTTTTTT
CDR3: CASTRGGGTGELFF
V: TRBV6-2/TRBV6-3
J: TRBJ2-2
length: 14
size: NA
D: NA

DNA: TGTGCCAGCAGTACCCGAGGGGGGAACACTGAAGCTTTCTTT
CDR3: CASSTRGGNTEAFF
V: TRBV12-3/TRBV12-4
J: TRBJ1-1
length: 14
size: few
D: NA

DNA: TGCGCCAGCAGCTCGGGACTACAACACAATGAGCAGTTCTTC
CDR3: CASSSGLQHNEQFF
V: TRBV5-1
J: TRBJ2-1
length: 14
size: NA
D: TRBD2

DNA: TGTGCCAGCAGTTTTCGGGGTCCTCAGCCCCAGCATTTT
CDR3: CASSFRGPQPQHF
V: TRBV28
J: TRBJ1-5
length: 13
size: NA
D: NA

DNA: TGTGCCAGCAGTGACAGGGGGCATGCAGATACGCAGTATTTT
CDR3: CASSDRGHADTQYF
V: TRBV6-4
J: TRBJ2-3
length: 14
size: NA
D: TRBD1

DNA: TGTGCCAGCAGCTTATTAAAGGTGTCGGCTAGCGGGAAAACAGATACGCAGTATTTT
CDR3: CASSLLKVSASGKTDTQYF
V: TRBV7-8
J: TRBJ2-3
length: 19
size: many
D: TRBD2

DNA: TGTGCCAGCAGGAGAACTAGCGCGGATGAGCAGTTCTTC
CDR3: CASRRTSADEQFF
V: TRBV7-8
J: TRBJ2-1
length: 13
size: few
D: TRBD2

DNA: TGCGCCAGCAGCCTTCGGACGGACTCCTACGAGCAGTACTTC
CDR3: CASSLRTDSYEQYF
V: TRBV4-3
J: TRBJ2-7
length: 14
size: many
D: NA